This is a list of T cell receptor beta chains from one sample in a study of shared clonotypes between healthy human individuals. Sequenced by immunoSEQ multiplex PCR; TCRdb stores in-frame clones only, minus some. This table has around 450,000 clones, around 75% appearing once. Input material: PBMCs. The source is a woman aged 40 to 50 in good health. Some clones in this sample may be carry-over from other donors' samples. Both conserved end residues are part of each CDR3. D genes are given only for firm matches.

V gene: TRBV11-3
D gene: .
J gene: TRBJ2-7
CDR3 DNA: TGTGCCAGCAGCCAACCTTGGGACTCCGAGCAGTACTTC
CDR3 protein: CASSQPWDSEQYF

V gene: TRBV4-1
D gene: .
J gene: TRBJ2-5
CDR3 DNA: TGCGCCAGCAGCCAACTAACCGGAGGAATGTCCAAAGAGACCCAGTACTTC
CDR3 protein: CASSQLTGGMSKETQYF

V gene: TRBV7-3
D gene: TRBD2
J gene: TRBJ2-5
CDR3 DNA: TGTGCCAGCAGCCCCACACCAGGACTAGCAGAAAAAGAGACCCAGTACTTC
CDR3 protein: CASSPTPGLAEKETQYF

V gene: TRBV9
D gene: .
J gene: TRBJ2-7
CDR3 DNA: TGTGCCAGCAGCGTAGGACTGAGCTCCTACGAGCAGTACTTC
CDR3 protein: CASSVGLSSYEQYF

V gene: TRBV11-2
D gene: .
J gene: TRBJ1-4
CDR3 DNA: TGTGCCAGCAGCTTAGATCCAGGGGCTTGGGAAAAACTGTTTTTT
CDR3 protein: CASSLDPGAWEKLFF

V gene: TRBV19
D gene: .
J gene: TRBJ1-1
CDR3 DNA: TGTGCCAGTAGTACGGGTGGGTGGATGAACACTGAAGCTTTCTTT
CDR3 protein: CASSTGGWMNTEAFF

V gene: TRBV30
D gene: TRBD1
J gene: TRBJ1-6
CDR3 DNA: TGTGCCTGGAGTGCGGGAACAGGGGGTTTTTATAATTCACCCCTCCACTTT
CDR3 protein: CAWSAGTGGFYNSPLHF

V gene: TRBV5-1
D gene: .
J gene: TRBJ1-1
CDR3 DNA: TGCGCCAGCAGCTTTCAGGGGAACACTGAAGCTTTCTTT
CDR3 protein: CASSFQGNTEAFF

V gene: TRBV12-5
D gene: .
J gene: TRBJ2-2
CDR3 DNA: TGTGCTAGTGGTTCTCGACAGACTTTAAACACCGGGGAGCTGTTTTTT
CDR3 protein: CASGSRQTLNTGELFF

V gene: TRBV5-1
D gene: TRBD2
J gene: TRBJ2-5
CDR3 DNA: TGCGCCAGCAGCTTGGGAAGCGGGAGCCAAGAGACCCAGTACTTC
CDR3 protein: CASSLGSGSQETQYF

V gene: TRBV9
D gene: .
J gene: TRBJ2-7
CDR3 DNA: TGTGCCAGCAGCGTGCATAGCAAGGGCTACGAGCAGTACTTC
CDR3 protein: CASSVHSKGYEQYF

V gene: TRBV5-4
D gene: .
J gene: TRBJ2-2
CDR3 DNA: TGTGCCAGCAGCTTGGCCGACCTTTTAGGCGGGGAGCTGTTTTTT
CDR3 protein: CASSLADLLGGELFF

V gene: TRBV7-9
D gene: .
J gene: TRBJ2-7
CDR3 DNA: TGTGCCAGCAGCGATGGGGCGGGAAGCTCCTACGAGCAGTACTTC
CDR3 protein: CASSDGAGSSYEQYF